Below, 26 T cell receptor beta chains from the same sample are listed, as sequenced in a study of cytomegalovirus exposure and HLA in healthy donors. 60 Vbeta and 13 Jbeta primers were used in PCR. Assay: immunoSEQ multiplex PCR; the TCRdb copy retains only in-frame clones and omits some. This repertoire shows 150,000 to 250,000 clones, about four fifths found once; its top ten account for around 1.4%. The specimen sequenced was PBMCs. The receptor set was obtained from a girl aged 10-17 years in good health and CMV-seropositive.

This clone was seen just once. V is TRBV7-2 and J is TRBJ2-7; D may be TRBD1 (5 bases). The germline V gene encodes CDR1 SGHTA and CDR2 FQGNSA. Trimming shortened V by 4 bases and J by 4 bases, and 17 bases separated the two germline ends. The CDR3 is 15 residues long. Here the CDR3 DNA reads TGTGCCAGCAGCTCCCAGTGGTGGGGCCTTTACGAGCAGTACTTC. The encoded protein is CASSSQWWGLYEQYF.

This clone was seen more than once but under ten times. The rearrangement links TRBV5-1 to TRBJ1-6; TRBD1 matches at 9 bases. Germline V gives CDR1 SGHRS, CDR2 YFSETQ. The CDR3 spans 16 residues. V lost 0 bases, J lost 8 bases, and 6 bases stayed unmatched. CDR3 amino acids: CASSLALGTGYSPLHF. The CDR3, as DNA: TGCGCCAGCAGCTTGGCCCTCGGGACAGGGTATTCACCCCTCCACTTT.

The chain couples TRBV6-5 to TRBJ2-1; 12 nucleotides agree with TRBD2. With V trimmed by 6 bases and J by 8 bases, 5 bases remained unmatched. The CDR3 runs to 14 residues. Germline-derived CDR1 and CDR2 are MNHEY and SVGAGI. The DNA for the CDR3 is TGTGCCAGCAGGACTAGCGGGGGATCAGATGAGCAGTTCTTC. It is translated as CASRTSGGSDEQFF.

The CDR3 loop is CASRGRQGEETQYF. CDR3 nucleotide sequence: TGTGCCAGCAGGGGTCGACAGGGGGAAGAGACCCAGTACTTC. The genes are TRBV27 and TRBJ2-5; 9 bases fit TRBD1. Germline lookup yields CDR1 MNHEY and CDR2 SMNVEV (reference sequence). Unmatched junction bases numbered 5, after V lost 6 bases and J lost 3 bases. CDR3 length: 14 amino acids.

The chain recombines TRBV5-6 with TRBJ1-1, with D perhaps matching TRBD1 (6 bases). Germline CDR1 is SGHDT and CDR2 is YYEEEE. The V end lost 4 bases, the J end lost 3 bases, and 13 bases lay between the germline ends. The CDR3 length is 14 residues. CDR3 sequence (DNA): TGTGCCAGCAGCGGCGACAGGTCCTACACTGAAGCTTTCTTT. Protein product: CASSGDRSYTEAFF.

CDR3 in DNA: TGTGCCAGTAGTATTTTGCGGGGGGCGGGGAGGAATGAGCAGTTCTTC. It encodes CASSILRGAGRNEQFF. The rearrangement uses TRBV19 and TRBJ2-1, with TRBD2 identical over 8 bases. V was clipped by 3 bases and J by 7 bases; unmatched bases: 11. The CDR3 extends over 16 amino acids. Germline V gives CDR1 LNHDA, CDR2 SQIVND (reference sequence).

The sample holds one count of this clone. CDR3 coding DNA: TGTGCCAGCAGCAGATCGGACATGAACACTGAAGCTTTCTTT. Translated, it gives CASSRSDMNTEAFF. This sequence joins TRBV5-5 and TRBJ1-1; tentative D call: TRBD1 (5 bases). There are 14 residues in the CDR3. CDR1 is SGHKS, CDR2 YYEKEE, per germline (reference sequence). The germline V and J ends were trimmed by 4 bases and 0 bases, with 10 bases remaining between them.

The CDR3 DNA is TGTGCCAGCAGCGGGGGAGACAGGGGAATAGAGACCCAGTACTTC. Its protein product is CASSGGDRGIETQYF. The chain carries TRBV5-4 and TRBJ2-5, with 8 bases fitting TRBD1. The CDR3 has 15 amino acids. V shed 4 bases and J 4 bases; nucleotides not matched to a gene: 9. In germline, CDR1 is SGHNT, CDR2 YYREEE (reference sequence).

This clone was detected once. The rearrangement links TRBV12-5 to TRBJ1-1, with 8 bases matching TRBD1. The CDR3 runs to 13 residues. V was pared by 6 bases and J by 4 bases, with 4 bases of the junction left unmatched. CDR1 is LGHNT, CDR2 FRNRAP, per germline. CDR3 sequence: CASGSGTGTEAFF. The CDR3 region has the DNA TGTGCTAGTGGCTCCGGGACAGGCACTGAAGCTTTCTTT.

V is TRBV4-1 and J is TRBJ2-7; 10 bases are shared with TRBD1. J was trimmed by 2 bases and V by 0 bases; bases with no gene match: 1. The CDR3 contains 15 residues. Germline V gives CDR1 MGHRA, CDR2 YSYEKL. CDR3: CASSQEGQGAYEQYF. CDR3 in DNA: TGCGCCAGCAGCCAAGAAGGACAGGGGGCCTACGAGCAGTACTTC.

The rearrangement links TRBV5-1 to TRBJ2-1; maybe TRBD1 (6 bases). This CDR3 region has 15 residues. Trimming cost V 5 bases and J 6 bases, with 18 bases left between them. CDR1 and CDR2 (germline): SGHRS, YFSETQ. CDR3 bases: TGCGCCAGCAGTACAGGGTCGACCTCCCGCAATGAGCAGTTCTTC. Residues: CASSTGSTSRNEQFF.

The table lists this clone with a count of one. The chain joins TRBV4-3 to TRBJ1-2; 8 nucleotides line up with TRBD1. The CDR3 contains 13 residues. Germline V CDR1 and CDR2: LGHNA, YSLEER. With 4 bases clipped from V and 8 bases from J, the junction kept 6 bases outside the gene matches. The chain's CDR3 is CASSPDRGWGYTF. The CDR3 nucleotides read TGCGCCAGCAGCCCCGACAGGGGCTGGGGCTACACCTTC.

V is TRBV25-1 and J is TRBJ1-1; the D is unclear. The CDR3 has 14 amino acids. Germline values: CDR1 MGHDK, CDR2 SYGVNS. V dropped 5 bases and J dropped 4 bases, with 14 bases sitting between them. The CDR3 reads CASSNREASTEAFF. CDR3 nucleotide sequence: TGTGCCAGCAGTAACCGGGAGGCGAGCACTGAAGCTTTCTTT.

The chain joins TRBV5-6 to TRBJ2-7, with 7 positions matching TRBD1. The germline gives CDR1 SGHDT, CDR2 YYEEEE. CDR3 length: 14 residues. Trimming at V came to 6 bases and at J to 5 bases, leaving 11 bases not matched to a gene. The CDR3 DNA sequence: TGTGCCAGCAACCACCAAGGGGGCCGGGACGAGCAGTACTTC. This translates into CASNHQGGRDEQYF.

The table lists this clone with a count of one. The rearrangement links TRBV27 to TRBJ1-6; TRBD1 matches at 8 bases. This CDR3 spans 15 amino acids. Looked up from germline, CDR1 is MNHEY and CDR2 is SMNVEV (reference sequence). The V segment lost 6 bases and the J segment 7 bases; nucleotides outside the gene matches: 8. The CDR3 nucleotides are TGTGCCAGCAGCCCAATCTCAGGGGGCAATTCACCCCTCCACTTT. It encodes CASSPISGGNSPLHF.

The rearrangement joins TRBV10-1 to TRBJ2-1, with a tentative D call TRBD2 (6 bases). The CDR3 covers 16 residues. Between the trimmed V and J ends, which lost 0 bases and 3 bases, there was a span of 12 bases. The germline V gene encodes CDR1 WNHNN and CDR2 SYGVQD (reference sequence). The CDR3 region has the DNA TGCGCCAGCAGTGAGTCCGCGGCGGGGAGCTACAATGAGCAGTTCTTC. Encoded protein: CASSESAAGSYNEQFF.

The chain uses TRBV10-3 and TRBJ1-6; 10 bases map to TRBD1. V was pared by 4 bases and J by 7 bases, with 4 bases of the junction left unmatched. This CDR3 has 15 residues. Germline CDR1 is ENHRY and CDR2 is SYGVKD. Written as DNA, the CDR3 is TGTGCCATCAGTGGACCGGGACAGGGGAATTCACCCCTCCACTTT. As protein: CAISGPGQGNSPLHF.

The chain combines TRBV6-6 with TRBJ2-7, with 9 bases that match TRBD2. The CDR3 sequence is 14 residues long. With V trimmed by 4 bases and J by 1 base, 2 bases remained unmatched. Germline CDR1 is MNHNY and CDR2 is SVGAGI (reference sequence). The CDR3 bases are TGTGCCAGCAGTTCGGGACTAGCATCCTACGAGCAGTACTTC. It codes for CASSSGLASYEQYF.

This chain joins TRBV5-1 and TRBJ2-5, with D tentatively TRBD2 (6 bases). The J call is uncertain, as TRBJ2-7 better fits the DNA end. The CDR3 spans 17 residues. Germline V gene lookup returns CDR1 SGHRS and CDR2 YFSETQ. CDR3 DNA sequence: TGCGCCAGCAGCTTGAGGCTTGGGGGGAGTGTCAACTACGAGCAGTACTTC. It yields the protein CASSLRLGGSVNYEQYF.

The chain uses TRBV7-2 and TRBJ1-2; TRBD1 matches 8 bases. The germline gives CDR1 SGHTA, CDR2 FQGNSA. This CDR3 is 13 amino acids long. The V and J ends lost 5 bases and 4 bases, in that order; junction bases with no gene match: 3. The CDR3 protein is CASSQGAGYGYTF. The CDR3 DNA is TGTGCCAGCAGCCAGGGGGCCGGCTATGGCTACACCTTC.

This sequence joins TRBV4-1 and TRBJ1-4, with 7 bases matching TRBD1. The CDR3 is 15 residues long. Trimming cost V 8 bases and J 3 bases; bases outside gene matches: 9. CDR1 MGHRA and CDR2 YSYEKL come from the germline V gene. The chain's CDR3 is CASRAGGRSNEKLFF. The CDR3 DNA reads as TGCGCCAGCCGGGCAGGGGGGCGGTCTAATGAAAAACTGTTTTTT.

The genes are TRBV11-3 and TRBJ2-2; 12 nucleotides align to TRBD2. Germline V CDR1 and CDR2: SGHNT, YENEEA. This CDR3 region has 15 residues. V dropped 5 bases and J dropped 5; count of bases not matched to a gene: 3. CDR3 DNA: TGTGCCAGCAGCGCCGGACTAGCGGGGACCGGGGAGCTGTTTTTT. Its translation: CASSAGLAGTGELFF.

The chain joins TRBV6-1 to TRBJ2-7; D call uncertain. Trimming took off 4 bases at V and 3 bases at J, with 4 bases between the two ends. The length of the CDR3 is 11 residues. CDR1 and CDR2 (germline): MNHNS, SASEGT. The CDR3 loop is CASSALYEQYF. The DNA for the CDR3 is TGTGCCAGCAGTGCTCTCTACGAGCAGTACTTC.

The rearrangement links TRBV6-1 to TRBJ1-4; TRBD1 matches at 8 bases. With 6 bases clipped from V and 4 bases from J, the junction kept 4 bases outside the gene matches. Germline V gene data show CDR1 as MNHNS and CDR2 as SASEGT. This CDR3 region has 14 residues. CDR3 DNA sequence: TGTGCCAGCAGGGTACAGGGGGGTAATGAAAAACTGTTTTTT. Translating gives CASRVQGGNEKLFF.

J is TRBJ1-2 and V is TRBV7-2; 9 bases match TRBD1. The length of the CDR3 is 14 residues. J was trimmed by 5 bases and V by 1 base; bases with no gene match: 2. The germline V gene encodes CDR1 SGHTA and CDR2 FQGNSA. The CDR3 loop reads CASSLVGTGYGYTF. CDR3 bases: TGTGCCAGCAGCTTAGTGGGGACAGGGTATGGCTACACCTTC.

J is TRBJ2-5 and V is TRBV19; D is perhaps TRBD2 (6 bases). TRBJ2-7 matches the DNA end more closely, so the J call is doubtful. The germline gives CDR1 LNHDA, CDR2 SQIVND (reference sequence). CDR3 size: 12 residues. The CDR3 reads CATRGSSYEQYF. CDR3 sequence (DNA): TGTGCCACCCGGGGGTCCTCCTACGAGCAGTACTTC.